The entry below gives a single TCR beta chain sequence along with its context. The antigen it recognizes is unknown. No quality values exist for individual bases; no much larger clone is one base distant. TCRbeta CDR3 regions were amplified from genomic DNA using the immunoSEQ Assay, a bias-controlled multiplex PCR. For the original study's pipeline: The number of nucleated cells in each sample was estimated by amplification of reference gene primers within the assay. To quantify the absolute abundance of each unique TCRbeta CDR3 rearrangement, sequence reads were collapsed and filtered. Productive Simpson clonality was computed per sample as the square root of Simpson's diversity index over productive rearrangements. The source is immuneACCESS, and TCRdb retained only in-frame sequences with V and J called. Part of the clones is not carried over; for the studies checked, unresolved V genes explain less than half of this, and the remainder is unexplained. Clone size and the V and J calls come from that table; the DNA yielded D and trimming. Across this sample there are approximately 140,000 clones, with less than 85% seen only once. Just under 9% of the sample rests with the top ten.

Trimming accounts for 4 bases at V and 3 bases at J, while the number of junction bases matched to no gene is 10. The CDR1 and CDR2 encoded by the germline V gene (reference sequence) are SGHNT and YYREEE. The CDR3 goes from the cysteine to the phenylalanine over 17 residues. Just CDR3 DNA is preserved here, 51 bases in frame from base 1. Collaborating institutions collected whole blood in K2EDTA tubes following their own protocols. For TCRbeta analysis, collaborator samples were shipped as frozen whole blood, as isolated PBMCs, or as DNA extracted from either sample type. The data were obtained in a study of blood T cell repertoires in COVID-19 (dated by TCRdb to the early 2020s). For the wider study: The collaborator samples originated in the United States, Italy and Spain and spanned the acute and convalescent phases of COVID-19. Samples were obtained from the ongoing ImmuneRACE study (first 160 participants) and from approximately 1,200 subjects provided by 6 global collaborators. The dataset comprised deeply sampled blood TCRbeta repertoires from subjects exposed to, actively infected with, or recovered from COVID-19. Where available, HLA class I and class II types were taken from metadata supplied by the sample provider and were not determined by assay-based typing. Nearly every sample came with metadata listing a de-identified subject ID, COVID-19 status, age in years and sex. The material from the prospective study consisted of cDNA or gDNA derived from T cells, B-cell-depleted T cells, or PBMCs. The repertoires were made available in a free public database intended to serve as a resource for research on the immune response to SARS-CoV-2. Summary of the overall study and its limitations: How much clinical and demographic metadata was included differed by source and by participant, and the metadata was provided uncurated.

The rearranged chain carries TRBV5-4 and TRBJ2-5; 12 middle bases align to TRBD2. Sequencing used peripheral blood. This receptor was taken from an elderly woman in a cohort sampled during active or convalescent COVID-19. The nucleotide sequence reads as follows: TGTGCCAGCAGCCCTCTTAGGACTAGCGGGGCGGAAGAGACCCAGTACTTC. It encodes CASSPLRTSGAEETQYF. With the portions outside the CDR3 filled from the reference TRBV5-4 and TRBJ2-5 genes, the complete variable region becomes ETGVTQSPTHLIKTRGQQVTLRCSSQSGHNTVSWYQQALGQGPQFIFQYYREEENGRGNFPPRFSGLQFPNYSSELNVNALELDDSALYLCASSPLRTSGAEETQYFGPGTRLLVL.